The clone carrying this TCR beta chain was seen more than once but under ten times. Its antigen is as yet unknown. These data are taken from a study of blood T cells in healthy people across ages. A second about 6 to 11 cycle PCR used barcoded and J-beta primers. TCRdb re-derived calls from the 5' RACE reads in MiXCR, one entry per CDR3 protein. Among 1.5 million or so distinct CDR3 sequences listed, about 43% were seen once. Whole-study findings and limits: Since the PBMCs were unsorted, naive and antigen-experienced cells could not be conclusively compared. Age advanced and TCR beta diversity per million T cells fell, roughly linearly.

Germline V gene lookup returns CDR1 SGHTA and CDR2 FQGTGA. The ends were cut back, 5 bases at V and 7 bases at J, with 12 bases in the middle. This CDR3 spans 14 amino acids. This clonotype was sampled from a woman between 18 and 29 years old in good health. Sequences were obtained from blood. V and J are TRBV7-3 and TRBJ1-6; D not certain. DNA of the CDR3: TGTGCCAGCAGCCCCGCGATGGGGAATTCACCCCTCCACTTT. Translation: CASSPAMGNSPLHF.